These T cell receptor beta chains were read from a single sample in a study of shared clonotypes between healthy human individuals. The repertoire was sequenced with immunoSEQ multiplex PCR; TCRdb's copy has only in-frame clones and lacks some. The data show roughly 1,500,000 clones, nearly 99% seen once. The sequenced sample was naive CD4+ T cells sorted from blood. The receptors derive from a man aged 25 to 40 in good health. Both conserved end residues are part of each CDR3. D genes are given only for firm matches.

j_gene	d_gene	v_gene	CDR3aa	CDR3nt
TRBJ2-3	-	TRBV7-9	CASTYGSGTRTDTQYF	TGTGCCAGCACCTACGGGAGCGGAACGAGGACAGATACGCAGTATTTT
TRBJ2-7	TRBD2	TRBV18	CASSPPTSGRSYEQYF	TGTGCCAGCTCACCGCCGACTAGCGGGAGAAGCTACGAGCAGTACTTC
TRBJ2-2	TRBD2	TRBV7-2	CASSPRIAGALGTGELFF	TGTGCCAGCAGCCCCCGGATAGCGGGAGCGCTGGGCACCGGGGAGCTGTTTTTT
TRBJ2-5	TRBD2	TRBV5-4	CASSLIGREVGETQYF	TGTGCCAGCAGCTTGATAGGGCGGGAGGTCGGAGAGACCCAGTACTTC
TRBJ2-1	-	TRBV19	CASGYNEQFF	TGTGCCAGTGGTTACAATGAGCAGTTCTTC
TRBJ1-3	-	TRBV19	CASSTFRQMGNTIYF	TGTGCCAGTAGTACGTTTCGACAGATGGGAAACACCATATATTTT
TRBJ2-3	-	TRBV9	CASSPESTDTQYF	TGTGCCAGCAGCCCGGAGAGCACAGATACGCAGTATTTT
TRBJ2-7	-	TRBV5-3	CAHSPGTRYEQYF	TGTGCCCATTCCCCAGGGACCCGCTACGAGCAGTACTTC
TRBJ2-1	TRBD2	TRBV27	CASSISGGNNEQFF	TGTGCCAGCAGCATTAGCGGGGGGAACAATGAGCAGTTCTTC
TRBJ2-2	-	TRBV11-2	CASSRRWTGELFF	TGTGCCAGCAGCCGACGGTGGACCGGGGAGCTGTTTTTT
TRBJ1-5	TRBD1	TRBV6-6	CASNYRGQPQHF	TGTGCCAGCAACTACAGGGGACAGCCCCAGCATTTT
TRBJ1-2	-	TRBV5-1	CASSLEQGSYGYTF	TGCGCCAGCAGCTTGGAACAGGGTAGCTATGGCTACACCTTC
TRBJ1-2	-	TRBV7-9	CASSRDNNYGYTF	TGTGCCAGCAGCAGGGACAACAACTATGGCTACACCTTC
TRBJ2-7	TRBD2	TRBV29-1	CSVLLAGVVNEQYF	TGCAGCGTCCTCCTAGCGGGAGTCGTGAACGAGCAGTACTTC
TRBJ2-1	-	TRBV28	CASSLIDSEQFF	TGTGCCAGCAGTTTAATCGATAGTGAGCAGTTCTTC
TRBJ2-7	-	TRBV18	CASSRSSDNYEQYF	TGTGCCAGCTCACGGAGCTCGGATAACTACGAGCAGTACTTC
TRBJ2-3	-	TRBV28	CASSSGSTDTQYF	TGTGCCAGCAGTTCGGGCAGCACAGATACGCAGTATTTT
TRBJ2-7	TRBD1	TRBV29-1	CSVGEWTGSYEQYF	TGCAGCGTTGGCGAATGGACAGGATCATACGAGCAGTACTTC
TRBJ2-7	TRBD2	TRBV10-1	CASSPGLAKGEQYF	TGCGCCAGCAGTCCGGGACTAGCCAAAGGGGAGCAGTACTTC
TRBJ2-7	-	TRBV6-1	CASRRDLSTYEQYF	TGTGCCAGCAGACGGGACTTGTCGACCTACGAGCAGTACTTC
TRBJ1-2	-	TRBV29-1	CSVASDDLGRANYGYTF	TGCAGCGTTGCATCCGACGATTTGGGGCGGGCTAACTATGGCTACACCTTC
TRBJ2-2	-	TRBV7-6	CASQITNTGELFF	TGTGCCTCGCAGATTACGAACACCGGGGAGCTGTTTTTT
TRBJ1-5	-	TRBV4-1	CASSHSAASNQPQHF	TGCGCCAGCAGCCATTCGGCAGCCTCTAATCAGCCCCAGCATTTT